Below, 4 T cell receptor beta chains from the same sample are listed, as sequenced in a study of T cell repertoires in cytomegalovirus infection. Their antigens remain unidentified. TCRdb called the reads again in MiXCR, with one record for every CDR3 protein. Of 700,000 to 850,000 distinct CDR3 sequences listed, 32% are singletons. The sample here was cultured CD8+ T cells from PBMCs, taken from culture after CMV antigen stimulation. The receptor source for this set is a human donor in good health (CMV status not recorded). Some clones in this sample may be carry-over from other donors' samples.

The chain combines TRBV6-1 with TRBJ1-2; TRBD1 agrees at 10 bases. The CDR3 contains 15 residues. In germline, CDR1 is MNHNS, CDR2 SASEGT. Trimming removed 6 bases from V and 4 bases from J; junction bases left unmatched: 8. The CDR3 is CASRGQGGDAYGYTF. CDR3 coding DNA: TGTGCCAGCAGAGGACAGGGGGGCGACGCCTATGGCTACACCTTC.

This clonotype has a count of ten or more. The chain uses TRBV7-8 and TRBJ1-2; D remains unclear. Trimming stripped 2 bases from V and 1 base from J, with 11 bases between. CDR3 length: 15 amino acids. CDR1 and CDR2 (germline): SGHVS, FQNEAQ. This CDR3 is CASSLLGRSNYGYTF. The DNA for the CDR3 is TGTGCCAGCAGCTTACTCGGGCGGAGTAACTATGGCTACACCTTC. Variable domain in full (rest from reference TRBV7-8 and TRBJ1-2): GAGVSQSPRYKVAKRGQDVALRCDPISGHVSLFWYQQALGQGPEFLTYFQNEAQLDKSGLPSDRFFAERPEGSVSTLKIQRTQQEDSAVYLCASSLLGRSNYGYTFGSGTRLTVV.

The chain employs TRBV27 and TRBJ1-5; TRBD1 matches at 8 bases. The CDR3 has 17 residues. Losses at the gene ends were 6 bases for V and 0 bases for J; bases not matched to a gene: 10. Germline loops: CDR1 MNHEY, CDR2 SMNVEV (reference sequence). Here the CDR3 reads CASSRIPDRDSNQPQHF. DNA of the CDR3: TGTGCCAGCAGCCGAATCCCGGACAGGGATAGCAATCAGCCCCAGCATTTT.

The chain combines TRBV6-2 or TRBV6-3 with TRBJ2-2; 7 bases match TRBD2. Per germline, CDR1 MNHEY and CDR2 SVGEGT. This CDR3 region has 17 residues. With V trimmed by 2 bases and J by 0 bases, 6 bases remained unmatched. In DNA, the CDR3 is TGTGCCAGCAGTTACGATTGGACTAGTGCGAACACCGGGGAGCTGTTTTTT. It codes for CASSYDWTSANTGELFF.